These 22 T cell receptor beta chains were all obtained from the same sample, sequenced in a study of identical twins. A single record per CDR3 protein comes from TCRdb applying MiXCR to the 5' RACE reads. This table has fewer than 650,000 distinct CDR3 sequences, 9.5% to 10% appearing once. This sample also belongs to another study, concerning yellow fever vaccine responses in identical twins.

The specimen was PBMCs. These receptors all stem from a woman between 18 and 30 years old in good health.

This rearrangement joins TRBV24-1 to TRBJ2-3; 7 bases are a match to TRBD1. Germline values: CDR1 KGHDR, CDR2 SFDVKD. The V segment lost 9 bases and the J segment 12 bases; nucleotides outside the gene matches: 17. CDR3 length equals 14 residues. The CDR3 loop is CATDSPQAGGQQYF. The CDR3 nucleotides read TGTGCCACCGACTCGCCCCAAGCAGGGGGTCAACAGTATTTT.

This clonotype was counted many times. J is TRBJ2-1 and V is TRBV12-3 or TRBV12-4, with a tentative D call TRBD2 (5 bases). The CDR3 loop spans 13 amino acids. V lost 2 bases to trimming and J lost 8 bases, with 10 bases between them. The CDR3: CASSLSSIYEQFF. The CDR3 nucleotides are TGTGCCAGCAGTTTATCTAGCATCTATGAGCAGTTCTTC.

The rearrangement uses TRBV9 and TRBJ2-7, with D perhaps TRBD1 (6 bases). V lost 0 bases and J lost 0, with 16 bases in between. Germline CDR1 SGDLS, CDR2 YYNGEE. This CDR3 is built from 17 residues. The CDR3 loop is CASSVGLGQKFSYEQYF. As DNA, the CDR3 is TGTGCCAGCAGCGTAGGTCTAGGACAGAAGTTCTCCTACGAGCAGTACTTC.

This clonotype was seen repeatedly, ten times or more. The chain couples TRBV7-2 to TRBJ2-1; D might be TRBD1 (6 bases). Trimming removed 5 bases at V and 4 bases at J, with 9 bases between. This CDR3 contains 13 residues. Germline V CDR1 and CDR2: SGHTA, FQGNSA. The CDR3 sequence is CASSMTGYNEQFF. CDR3 in DNA: TGTGCCAGCAGCATGACAGGTTACAATGAGCAGTTCTTC.

V gene TRBV2 combines with J gene TRBJ2-1; D could derive from TRBD1 or TRBD2 (5 bases each). Germline V gives CDR1 SNHLY, CDR2 FYNNEI. The V end lost 5 bases, the J end lost 9 bases, and 14 bases lay between the germline ends. CDR3 length: 13 residues. CDR3 residues: CASSLGTLGEQFF. In DNA, the CDR3 is TGTGCCAGCAGTCTCGGGACCCTCGGTGAGCAGTTCTTC.

This chain uses TRBV5-1 with TRBJ2-5; D might be TRBD2 (5 bases). CDR1 and CDR2 (germline): SGHRS, YFSETQ. This CDR3 spans 15 amino acids. V lost 1 base, J lost 2 bases, and 12 bases lay in between. DNA of the CDR3: TGCGCCAGCAGCTTGTTCCGGGGAATTCAAGAGACCCAGTACTTC. Translated: CASSLFRGIQETQYF.

This clonotype was counted only a few times. This chain uses TRBV5-4 with TRBJ2-3; a weak D match, TRBD2 (6 bases). Germline V gene data show CDR1 as SGHNT and CDR2 as YYREEE (reference sequence). V lost 0 bases to trimming and J lost 6 bases, with 11 bases between them. This CDR3 spans 14 amino acids. CDR3 residues: CASSLAPGGDTQYF. Written as DNA, the CDR3 is TGTGCCAGCAGCTTGGCCCCTGGGGGGGATACGCAGTATTTT.

The table lists this clonotype with a few counts. The CDR3 DNA is TGCAGTGCTAGAGTACAGGGGGCGGGGGAGCTGTTTTTT. Its translation: CSARVQGAGELFF. This chain connects TRBV20-1 to TRBJ2-2; TRBD1 agrees at 9 bases. Germline V lookup: CDR1 DFQATT, CDR2 SNEGSKA (reference sequence). V dropped 1 base and J dropped 8; count of bases not matched to a gene: 2. This CDR3 spans 13 amino acids.

V and J are TRBV12-3 or TRBV12-4 and TRBJ2-1; D may be TRBD1 or TRBD2 (7 bases each). Trimming stripped 3 bases from V and 9 bases from J, with 21 bases between. The CDR3 extends over 16 amino acids. CDR3 protein: CASSLIAGGELGEQFF. CDR3 bases: TGTGCCAGCAGTTTGATAGCAGGGGGGGAGTTGGGTGAGCAGTTCTTC.

This clonotype was seen ten or more times. The rearrangement joins TRBV15 to TRBJ2-2, with 7 positions matching TRBD1. V shed 5 bases and J 6 bases; nucleotides not matched to a gene: 9. Per germline, CDR1 LNHNV and CDR2 YYDKDF (reference sequence). This CDR3 is 15 amino acids long. The CDR3 DNA sequence: TGTGCCACCAGCGCTCGACAGGGATTGGCCGGGGAGCTGTTTTTT. Protein product: CATSARQGLAGELFF.

V usage is TRBV6-1 and J usage is TRBJ2-1, with D perhaps TRBD1 (5 bases). The CDR3 contains 15 residues. V was cut by 2 bases and J by 3 bases, with 11 bases left in between. Germline assignment: CDR1 MNHNS and CDR2 SASEGT. The CDR3 DNA follows: TGTGCCAGCAGTGAAAGCACAGGCCGCTACAATGAGCAGTTCTTC. Translated: CASSESTGRYNEQFF.

V is TRBV29-1 and J is TRBJ2-5, with D maybe TRBD1 (6 bases). The V gene lost 2 bases and the J gene lost 5 bases, with 9 bases spanning the gap. The CDR3 has 12 amino acids. From germline, CDR1 is SQVTM and CDR2 ANQGSEA. The chain's CDR3 is CSVEQGLETQYF. As DNA, the CDR3 is TGCAGCGTTGAACAGGGGCTGGAGACCCAGTACTTC.

The chain carries TRBV6-2 or TRBV6-3 and TRBJ2-7; D perhaps matches TRBD1 (5 bases). Trimming took off 2 bases at V and 4 bases at J, with 15 bases between the two ends. Germline CDR1 reads MNHEY; CDR2 reads SVGEGT. This CDR3 comprises 15 residues. The CDR3 here is CASSYRIQEGYEQYF. In DNA form, the CDR3 reads TGTGCCAGCAGTTACCGGATACAGGAAGGATACGAGCAGTACTTC.

This chain joins TRBV19 and TRBJ2-5, with unresolved D. The V end lost 4 bases, the J end lost 5 bases, and 11 bases lay between the germline ends. Germline V gene data show CDR1 as LNHDA and CDR2 as SQIVND (reference sequence). The CDR3 consists of 13 residues. The CDR3 nucleotides are TGTGCCAGTAGTACGAGCCATTTCGAGACCCAGTACTTC. This translates into CASSTSHFETQYF.

This clonotype was detected ten times or more. The chain employs TRBV28 and TRBJ2-7; 8 bases align to TRBD1. V gave up 5 bases and J gave up 5 bases; unmatched junction bases: 11. The germline gives CDR1 MDHEN, CDR2 SYDVKM. The CDR3 totals 15 residues. DNA for the CDR3: TGTGCCAGCAGTCCCCCCCCGGACAGGGCCGACGAGCAGTACTTC. The encoded protein is CASSPPPDRADEQYF.

CDR3 protein: CASSLAGASIPYEQYF. Here the CDR3 DNA reads TGTGCCAGCAGTTTAGCGGGAGCCTCGATCCCCTACGAGCAGTACTTC. The chain employs TRBV28 and TRBJ2-7; TRBD2 agrees at 7 bases. Germline values: CDR1 MDHEN, CDR2 SYDVKM. The CDR3 spans 16 residues. J gave up 2 bases and V 2 bases, and 9 bases lay outside the gene matches.

The chain carries TRBV7-2 and TRBJ2-3; unclear D gene. CDR1 is SGHTA, CDR2 FQGNSA, per germline. Trimming took off 0 bases at V and 2 bases at J, with 9 bases between the two ends. The CDR3 extends over 15 amino acids. CDR3 sequence reads: CASSLALGPTDTQYF. The CDR3 bases are TGTGCCAGCAGCTTAGCGCTGGGCCCCACAGATACGCAGTATTTT.

There are many counts of this clonotype. The chain uses TRBV6-4 and TRBJ2-1; TRBD2 agrees at 9 bases. V lost 2 bases to trimming and J lost 3 bases; unmatched junction nucleotides: 5. This CDR3 is built from 16 residues. Germline-derived CDR1 and CDR2 are MRHNA and SNTAGT. The CDR3 DNA is TGTGCCAGCAGTGACATTAGCGGGGGAGACTACAATGAGCAGTTCTTC. Residues: CASSDISGGDYNEQFF.

The chain employs TRBV10-3 and TRBJ2-7; no clear D. V lost 2 bases, J lost 6 bases, and 8 bases lay in between. Germline loops: CDR1 ENHRY, CDR2 SYGVKD. CDR3 length: 12 residues. CDR3 protein: CAISEQAIEQYF. The DNA for the CDR3 is TGTGCCATCAGTGAGCAGGCTATCGAGCAGTACTTC.

This clonotype was detected a few times. This chain uses TRBV7-6 with TRBJ1-5; D is ambiguous. This CDR3 has 15 amino acids. The V and J ends lost 2 bases and 1 base respectively, with 9 bases between them. Germline-derived CDR1 and CDR2 are SGHVS and FNYEAQ. The CDR3 DNA reads TGTGCCAGCAGCTTAAGTCCTGGCAGCAATCAGCCCCAGCATTTT. Its protein is CASSLSPGSNQPQHF. The whole variable domain, filled in from reference TRBV7-6 and TRBJ1-5, reads GAGVSQSPRYKVTKRGQDVALRCDPISGHVSLYWYRQALGQGPEFLTYFNYEAQQDKSGLPNDRFSAERPEGSISTLTIQRTEQRDSAMYRCASSLSPGSNQPQHFGDGTRLSIL.

The table lists this clonotype with many counts. The gene calls are TRBV3-1 and TRBJ1-2; the D gene is possibly TRBD1 (6 bases). V shed 5 bases and J shed 4 bases, with 14 bases lying between them. This CDR3 has 14 amino acids. Per the germline V gene, CDR1 is LGHDT and CDR2 is YNNKEL (reference sequence). For the CDR3, the DNA is TGTGCCAGCAGCTTCCGGGGGCTTGGCTATGGCTACACCTTC. Encoded protein: CASSFRGLGYGYTF.

The CDR3 DNA is TGTGCCAGCAGCGGTCTAAGGGCGGGGCTGGGGACCCAGTACTTC. Translated: CASSGLRAGLGTQYF. V usage is TRBV7-2 and J usage is TRBJ2-5, with D perhaps TRBD2 (6 bases). V lost 5 bases, J lost 7 bases, and 20 bases lay in between. Germline CDR1 and CDR2: SGHTA and FQGNSA. The CDR3 spans 15 residues.